This TCR beta chain comes out of a study of blood T cell repertoires in COVID-19. The count of this clone is one. Between the trimmed V and J ends, which lost 3 bases and 1 base, there was a span of 11 bases. The CDR3 runs to 15 residues. CDR1 SGHRS and CDR2 YFSETQ come from the germline V gene. Data came from immunoSEQ multiplex PCR; TCRdb stores just in-frame clones and leaves some out. The sample records around 64,000 clones, approximately 88% being singletons. The receptor was derived from an elderly woman with acute or convalescent COVID-19. The chain employs TRBV5-1 and TRBJ2-1; possibly TRBD1 for D (5 bases). The sequenced sample was peripheral blood. The CDR3 sequence: CASSSEGVSYNEQFF. The CDR3 DNA is TGCGCCAGCAGCTCTGAAGGGGTATCCTACAATGAGCAGTTCTTC.